This TCR beta chain was sequenced for a study of blood T cells in healthy people across ages (dated by TCRdb to 2014 to 2015). In the study overall: In model experiments, template switching captured roughly one uniquely barcoded TCR beta cDNA molecule for every two T cells. To track age-related changes in TCR beta repertoire diversity, the study relied on deep sequencing normalized with unique cDNA molecular identifiers. Two additional independent replicas of 1 million unique cDNA reads from the same blood draw were analyzed for two donors (one aged 18 to 29 and one aged 80 or older). To avoid experimental bias, donors of different ages were randomly spread across the sequencing lanes. Donors were grouped into four age groups: young (average approximately 16 years), middle-aged (39), aged (62) and long-lived (about 82).

From its cysteine to its phenylalanine, the CDR3 spans 15 amino acids. Only CDR3 DNA remains: 45 bases, in frame from the first base. V is shortened by 5 bases, J by 2 bases, and the region joining them spans 13 bases. CDR1 and CDR2 (MNHEY, SMNVEV) derive from the germline V gene (reference sequence). What the work shows at the level of the full study, not this receptor alone: A strong correlation was found between observed TCR beta diversity and the percentage of naive T cells measured by flow cytometry. Bulk unsorted PBMC profiling prevented conclusive comparison of naive and antigen-experienced compartments. Compared with the aged group, the long-lived group had more naive CD4+ T cells, fewer expanded clones and increased TCR diversity, suggesting age selection. Because donor CMV infection status was unknown, age-related changes in expanded clonotypes were potentially confounded. As age increased, observed TCR beta diversity per million T cells dropped in a roughly linear way, and a significant reduction was already evident by age 40. Total diversity estimates from one million sequenced T cells were considered lower bounds and underestimates.

Library preparation employed 5' RACE. Sequencing took place on an Illumina HiSeq 2500. The second PCR ran for roughly 7 to 11 cycles and used a J-beta primer mix along with a sample-barcoded 5' primer. Each TCR beta cDNA molecule received a unique molecular identifier from a template-switch 5' adaptor carrying 12 random nucleotides. Each sample yielded at least 3 million CDR3-containing paired-end reads. First-strand cDNA synthesis was performed from all RNA using the Mint cDNA synthesis kit, with priming by a TRBC-specific oligonucleotide. After uracil-DNA glycosylase treatment, a first 18-cycle PCR used universal primers M1SS and BC2_uni_R on all cDNA. Per the source publication's procedure: Normalization of each sample was performed by random selection of 1 million high-quality reads, each carrying a distinct molecular identifier. Reads sharing molecular identifiers were discarded rather than binned into consensus sequences. MiTCR, run with a Q25 quality threshold and the strictest error-elimination algorithm, handled CDR3 identification, clonotype clustering and error correction. A nonparametric unseen species model with Euler transformation was used to estimate a lower bound on total TCR beta diversity. The public reads were reprocessed in TCRdb via fastp at Q25 and MiXCR, keeping in-frame beta chains. Entries are consolidated by CDR3 protein sequence, retaining the most common genes and DNA. TCRdb's processing, not the study's, gives the V and J calls here. A total of over 1,300,000 distinct CDR3 sequences appear in this sample, approximately 59% of them only once. The ten most abundant clones make up over 5.5% of the sample.

In its sample, this clonotype was seen a few times. Its antigen remains undetermined. The input lacks base qualities; no much larger clone sits a single base away. The donors were roughly 39 Caucasian individuals from Russia, aged 6 to 90 years, who were systemically healthy. Approximately 10 milliliters of peripheral blood were collected from each donor into EDTA-treated Vacutainer tubes. PBMCs were isolated by Ficoll-Paque density-gradient centrifugation, with at least 7 million obtained per sample. Trizol reagent was used to extract total RNA from the PBMCs, yielding at least 5.5 micrograms per sample. The percentages of naive CD45RAhigh/CD27high T cells were determined by flow cytometry on a PBMC aliquot from every donor.

Sequencing input: blood. In this chain, TRBV27 is recombined with TRBJ1-5; TRBD1 is a weak D gene call, 5 bases matching. The receptor's source is a man younger than 30 in good health. The bases are TGTGCCAGCAGTCCTGGGGCTTTGGGCAATCAGCCCCAGCATTTT. This yields the protein CASSPGALGNQPQHF.